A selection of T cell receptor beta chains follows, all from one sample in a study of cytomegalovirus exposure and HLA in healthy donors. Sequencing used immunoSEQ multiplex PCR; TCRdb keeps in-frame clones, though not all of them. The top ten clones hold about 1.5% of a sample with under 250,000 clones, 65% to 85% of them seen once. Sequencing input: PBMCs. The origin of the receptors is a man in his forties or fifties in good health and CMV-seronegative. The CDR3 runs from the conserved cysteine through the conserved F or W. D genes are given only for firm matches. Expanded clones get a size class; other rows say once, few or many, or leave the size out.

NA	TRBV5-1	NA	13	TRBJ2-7	TGCGCCAGCAGCTTGTCAGGGACCTACGAGCAGTACTTC	CASSLSGTYEQYF
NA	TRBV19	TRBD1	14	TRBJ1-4	TGTGCCAGTAGTACAGGACAGGGTTGGGAAAAACTGTTTTTT	CASSTGQGWEKLFF
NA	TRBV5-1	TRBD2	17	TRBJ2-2	TGCGCCAGCAGCTTTAAGCGGGATTCGTTAAACACCGGGGAGCTGTTTTTT	CASSFKRDSLNTGELFF
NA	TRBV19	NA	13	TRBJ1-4	TGTGCCAGTAGTAAGGGGGCTAATGAAAAACTGTTTTTT	CASSKGANEKLFF
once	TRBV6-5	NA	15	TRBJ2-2	TGTGCCAGCAGTTACTACCAGACGAACACCGGGGAGCTGTTTTTT	CASSYYQTNTGELFF
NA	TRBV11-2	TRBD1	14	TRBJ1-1	TGTGCCAGCAGTTCTACCTCCCAAACAGGGGGAGCTTTCTTT	CASSSTSQTGGAFF
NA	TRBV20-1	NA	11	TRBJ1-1	TGCAGTGCTAGGAGGAACACTGAAGCTTTCTTT	CSARRNTEAFF
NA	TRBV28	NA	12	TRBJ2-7	TGTGCCAGCAGTGTTGAGACCTACGAGCAGTACTTC	CASSVETYEQYF
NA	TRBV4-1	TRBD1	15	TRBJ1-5	TGCGCCAGCAGCCTTGACAGGGGGCCTAGTCAGCCCCAGCATTTT	CASSLDRGPSQPQHF
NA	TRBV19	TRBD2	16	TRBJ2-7	TGTGCCAGTAGTACCCGGACTAGCGGGAGGTTAGACGAGCAGTACTTC	CASSTRTSGRLDEQYF
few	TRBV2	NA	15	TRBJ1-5	TGTGCCAGCAGAGATAAAGACAGGATCAATCAGCCCCAGCATTTT	CASRDKDRINQPQHF
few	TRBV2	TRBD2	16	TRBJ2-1	TGTGCCAGCAGTGTAACCATAGCGGGACCCTACAATGAGCAGTTCTTC	CASSVTIAGPYNEQFF
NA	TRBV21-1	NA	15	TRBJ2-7	TGTGCCAGCATCTGGGGGACTAGCGGTTCCTACGAGCAGTACTTC	CASIWGTSGSYEQYF
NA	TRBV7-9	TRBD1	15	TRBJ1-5	TGTGCCAGCAGCGAGGACAGGGAAAGCAATCAGCCCCAGCATTTT	CASSEDRESNQPQHF
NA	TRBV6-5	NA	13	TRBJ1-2	TGTGCCAGCAGGATTACAGTTGTGGATGGCTACACCTTC	CASRITVVDGYTF
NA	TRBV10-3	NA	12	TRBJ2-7	TGTGCCATCAGTGACTCCCTATACGAGCAGTACTTC	CAISDSLYEQYF
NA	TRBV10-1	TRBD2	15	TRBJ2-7	TGCGCCAGCAGAGCCTTAGCGGGAGAGGGCTACGAGCAGTACTTC	CASRALAGEGYEQYF
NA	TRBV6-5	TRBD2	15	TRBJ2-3	TGTGCCAGCAGTTACGTGGGAGGGGGCACAGATACGCAGTATTTT	CASSYVGGGTDTQYF
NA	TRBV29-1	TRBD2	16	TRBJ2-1	TGCAGCGTTGAAGGGCTAGCGGGAGCCACCTACAATGAGCAGTTCTTC	CSVEGLAGATYNEQFF
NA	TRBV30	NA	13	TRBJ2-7	TGTGCCTGGAGTGTACGGGATCCCTACGAGCAGTACTTC	CAWSVRDPYEQYF
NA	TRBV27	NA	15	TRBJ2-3	TGTGCCAGCAGCCGACCCTGGGGGGTGTCAGATACGCAGTATTTT	CASSRPWGVSDTQYF
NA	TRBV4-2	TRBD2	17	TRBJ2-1	TGTGCCAGCAGCCAAGGGGGACTAGCGGGAACAAACAATAAGCAGTTCTTC	CASSQGGLAGTNNKQFF
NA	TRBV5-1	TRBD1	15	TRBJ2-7	TGCGCCAGCAGCTTGGATGGGACAGGTCCCTACGAGCAGTACTTC	CASSLDGTGPYEQYF
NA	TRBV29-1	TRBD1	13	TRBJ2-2	TGCAGCGGTTTAACAGGGGGCCGGGGGGAGCTGTTTTTT	CSGLTGGRGELFF
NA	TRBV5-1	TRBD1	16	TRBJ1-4	TGCGCCAGCAGCTTGGATAGGGGAACAGGGGCTGAAAAACTGTTTTTT	CASSLDRGTGAEKLFF
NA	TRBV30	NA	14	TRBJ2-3	TGTGCCTGGAATTTGGCCCCCCCCTCGCGGCCGCAGTATTTT	CAWNLAPPSRPQYF
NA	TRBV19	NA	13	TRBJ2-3	TGTGCCAGTAGTTCAGACTACACAGATACGCAGTATTTT	CASSSDYTDTQYF